The clone carrying this TCR beta chain was observed many times. The antigen is unknown. CDR3-region Arm-PCR and iRepertoire HTBI primers produced the TCR beta libraries. Using its own MiXCR run on the multiplex PCR reads, TCRdb lists one record per CDR3 protein. The table records around 470,000 distinct CDR3 sequences, 14% of them present only once. This sample was taken from a study of regulatory T cells in long-lasting Graves disease. Study results and caveats: Thyroid tissue went unexamined; only peripheral blood was analyzed. The study found TRBV28, TRBJ1-2 and TRBJ2-5 favored in persistent disease. It is possible that accuracy was reduced by the small size of the sample.

Documented time point: newly diagnosed GD, antithyroid drugs for less than 3 months. Preparation of the TCR library used RNA extracted from PBMCs. The CDR3 covers 14 residues. Trimming cost V 6 bases and J 3 bases; bases outside gene matches: 7. This sample was shared with a second study, whose subject was T cells in Graves' hyperthyroidism and ophthalmopathy. From that paper: Calling Graves' hyperthyroidism stable meant ophthalmopathy did not progress within 18 months.

The TCR originated in a woman between 45 and 65 years old with Graves disease. V is TRBV12-3 or TRBV12-4 and J is TRBJ2-7; 8 bases map to TRBD1. This specimen consisted of peripheral blood mononuclear cells (PBMCs), obtained at new diagnosis, from a patient treated with antithyroid drugs. CDR3 sequence (DNA): TGTGCCAGCAGCCCGACAGGGGAGGTCTACGAGCAGTACTTC. Residues: CASSPTGEVYEQYF.